The T cell receptor (beta chain) described here comes from a study of blood T cell repertoires in COVID-19. Study as a whole: COVID-19 samples collected from the United States, Italy and Spain covered acute and convalescent phases.

In the original analysis: Amplification of reference gene primers was used by the study to estimate nucleated cell counts. The data were produced by immunoSEQ multiplex PCR, yet TCRdb's version contains in-frame clones alone and is incomplete. V and J calls and clone size follow that table, whereas D and trimming were derived from the DNA. The top ten clones hold about 3.4% of a sample with some 260,000 clones, 82% of them seen once. Sequenced: peripheral blood. The sequence derives from a woman under 30 with acute or convalescent COVID-19.

CDR3 DNA sequence: TGTGCCAGCAGTTGGCAGCGGATGAACACTGAAGCTTTCTTT. It yields the protein CASSWQRMNTEAFF. The V gene is TRBV2, the J gene TRBJ1-1; D gene unclear. Germline-derived CDR1 and CDR2 are SNHLY and FYNNEI. Trimming cost V 5 bases and J 0 bases, with 10 bases left between them. The CDR3 length is 14 residues. The full variable domain, in which reference TRBV2 and TRBJ1-1 provide the parts outside the CDR3, is EPEVTQTPSHQVTQMGQEVILRCVPISNHLYFYWYRQILGQKVEFLVSFYNNEISEKSEIFDDQFSVERPDGSNFTLKIRSTKLEDSAMYFCASSWQRMNTEAFFGQGTRLTVV.